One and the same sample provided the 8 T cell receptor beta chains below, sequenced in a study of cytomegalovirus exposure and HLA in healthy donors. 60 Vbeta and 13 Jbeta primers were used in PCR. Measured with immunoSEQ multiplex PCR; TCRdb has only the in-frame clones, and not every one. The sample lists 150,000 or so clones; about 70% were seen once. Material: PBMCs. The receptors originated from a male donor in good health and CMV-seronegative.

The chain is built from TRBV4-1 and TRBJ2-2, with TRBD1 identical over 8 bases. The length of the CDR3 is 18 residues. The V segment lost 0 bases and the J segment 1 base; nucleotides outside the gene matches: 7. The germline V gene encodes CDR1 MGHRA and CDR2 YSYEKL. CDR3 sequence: CASSQEIGQGGNTGELFF. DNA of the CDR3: TGCGCCAGCAGCCAAGAAATAGGACAGGGAGGGAACACCGGGGAGCTGTTTTTT.

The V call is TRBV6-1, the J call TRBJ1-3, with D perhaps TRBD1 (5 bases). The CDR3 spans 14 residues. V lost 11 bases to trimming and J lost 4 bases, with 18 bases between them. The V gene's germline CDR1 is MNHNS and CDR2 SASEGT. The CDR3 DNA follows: TGTGCCGTCCCGGCGGGGCAGGCCGGAAACACCATATATTTT. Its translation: CAVPAGQAGNTIYF.

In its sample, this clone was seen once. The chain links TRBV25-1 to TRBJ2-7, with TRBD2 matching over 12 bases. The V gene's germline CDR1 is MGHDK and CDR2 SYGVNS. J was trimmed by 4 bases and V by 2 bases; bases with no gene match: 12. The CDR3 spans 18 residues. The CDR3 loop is CASSEGTSGLGGTYEQYF. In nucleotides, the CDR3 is TGTGCCAGCAGTGAAGGGACTAGCGGGCTAGGGGGAACATACGAGCAGTACTTC.

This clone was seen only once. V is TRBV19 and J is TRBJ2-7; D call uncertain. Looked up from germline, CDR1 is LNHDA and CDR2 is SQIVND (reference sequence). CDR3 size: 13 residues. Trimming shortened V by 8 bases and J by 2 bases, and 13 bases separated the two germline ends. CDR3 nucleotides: TGTGCCAGTTCCACGAGGAACACCTACGAGCAGTACTTC. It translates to CASSTRNTYEQYF. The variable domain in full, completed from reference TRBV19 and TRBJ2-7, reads DGGITQSPKYLFRKEGQNVTLSCEQNLNHDAMYWYRQDPGQGLRLIYYSQIVNDFQKGDIAEGYSVSREKKESFPLTVTSAQKNPTAFYLCASSTRNTYEQYFGPGTRLTVT.

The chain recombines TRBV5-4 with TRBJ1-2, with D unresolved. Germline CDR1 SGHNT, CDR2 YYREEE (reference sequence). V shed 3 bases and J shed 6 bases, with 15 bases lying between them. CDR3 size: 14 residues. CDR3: CASSSYTLPHGYTF. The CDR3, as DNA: TGTGCCAGCAGCTCATACACCCTCCCTCATGGCTACACCTTC.

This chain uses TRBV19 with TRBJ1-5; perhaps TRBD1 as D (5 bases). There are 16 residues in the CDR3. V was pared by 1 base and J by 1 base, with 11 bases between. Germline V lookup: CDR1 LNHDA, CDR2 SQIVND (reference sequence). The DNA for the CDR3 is TGTGCCAGTAGTATAGTAGGGGCCGGGAGCAATCAGCCCCAGCATTTT. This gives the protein CASSIVGAGSNQPQHF. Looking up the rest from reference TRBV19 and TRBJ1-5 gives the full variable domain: DGGITQSPKYLFRKEGQNVTLSCEQNLNHDAMYWYRQDPGQGLRLIYYSQIVNDFQKGDIAEGYSVSREKKESFPLTVTSAQKNPTAFYLCASSIVGAGSNQPQHFGDGTRLSIL.

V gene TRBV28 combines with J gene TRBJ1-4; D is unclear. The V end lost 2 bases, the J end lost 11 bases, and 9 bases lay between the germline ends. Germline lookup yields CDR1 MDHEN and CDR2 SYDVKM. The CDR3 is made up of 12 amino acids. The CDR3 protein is CASSLGGRKLFF. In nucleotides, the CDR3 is TGTGCCAGCAGTTTAGGTGGGAGGAAACTGTTTTTT.

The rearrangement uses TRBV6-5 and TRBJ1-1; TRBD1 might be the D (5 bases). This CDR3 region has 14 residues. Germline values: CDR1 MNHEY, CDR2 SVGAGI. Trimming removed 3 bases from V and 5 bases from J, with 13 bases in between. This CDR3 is CASSYGGVYTEAFF. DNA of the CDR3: TGTGCCAGCAGTTATGGGGGGGTGTATACTGAAGCTTTCTTT.